The subject of this entry is one T cell receptor (beta chain). The sample comes from a study of T cell clonotyping in hematopoietic cell transplantation. Here immunoSEQ multiplex PCR was the method, and the copy in TCRdb shows in-frame clones only, minus some. The table includes approximately 11,000 clones, around nine tenths detected once. With V trimmed by 1 base and J by 3 bases, 1 base remained unmatched. The germline gives CDR1 LNHNV, CDR2 YYDKDF (reference sequence). The CDR3 covers 14 residues. The V gene is TRBV15, the J gene TRBJ2-7; 9 bases are a match to TRBD1. The sequence derives from a male patient between 60 and 69 years old who had an allogeneic stem cell transplant from an unrelated donor, so the T cells may come from the graft donor. Some clones in this sample may be carry-over from other donors' samples. This specimen consisted of PBMCs, obtained 180 days after allogeneic stem cell transplant. CDR3 sequence (DNA): TGTGCCACCAGCAGAGGGGACAGGGACTACGAGCAGTACTTC. It is translated as CATSRGDRDYEQYF.